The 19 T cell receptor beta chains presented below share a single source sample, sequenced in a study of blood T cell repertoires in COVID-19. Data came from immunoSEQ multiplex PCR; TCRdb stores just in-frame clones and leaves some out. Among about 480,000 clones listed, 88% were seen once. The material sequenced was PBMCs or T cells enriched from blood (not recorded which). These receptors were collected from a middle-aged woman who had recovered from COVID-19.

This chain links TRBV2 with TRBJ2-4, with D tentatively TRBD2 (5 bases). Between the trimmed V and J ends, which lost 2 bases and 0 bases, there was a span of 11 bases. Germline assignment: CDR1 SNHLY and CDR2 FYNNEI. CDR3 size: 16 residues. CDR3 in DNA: TGTGCCAGCAGTGAACGGGGAGATCTAGCCAAAAACATTCAGTACTTC. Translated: CASSERGDLAKNIQYF.

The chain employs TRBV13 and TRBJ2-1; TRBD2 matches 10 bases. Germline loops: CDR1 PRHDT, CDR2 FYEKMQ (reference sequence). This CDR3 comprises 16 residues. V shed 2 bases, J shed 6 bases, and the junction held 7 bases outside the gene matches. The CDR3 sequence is CASSLIASGSGNEQFF. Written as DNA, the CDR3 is TGTGCCAGCAGCTTAATAGCTAGCGGGAGCGGCAATGAGCAGTTCTTC. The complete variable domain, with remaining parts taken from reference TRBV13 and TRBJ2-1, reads AAGVIQSPRHLIKEKRETATLKCYPIPRHDTVYWYQQGPGQDPQFLISFYEKMQSDKGSIPDRFSAQQFSDYHSELNMSSLELGDSALYFCASSLIASGSGNEQFFGPGTRLTVL.

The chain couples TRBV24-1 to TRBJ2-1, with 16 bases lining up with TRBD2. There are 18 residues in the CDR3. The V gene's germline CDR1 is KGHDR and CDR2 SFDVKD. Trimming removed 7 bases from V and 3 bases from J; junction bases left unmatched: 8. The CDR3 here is CATSSGTSGRADYNEQFF. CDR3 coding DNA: TGTGCCACCAGCTCCGGGACTAGCGGGAGGGCCGACTACAATGAGCAGTTCTTC.

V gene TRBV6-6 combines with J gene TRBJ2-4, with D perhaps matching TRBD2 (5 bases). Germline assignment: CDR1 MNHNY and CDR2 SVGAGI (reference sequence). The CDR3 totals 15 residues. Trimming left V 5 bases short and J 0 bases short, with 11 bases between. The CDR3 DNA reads TGTGCCAGCAGTCAACTGGCGGGAGCCAAAAACATTCAGTACTTC. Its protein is CASSQLAGAKNIQYF.

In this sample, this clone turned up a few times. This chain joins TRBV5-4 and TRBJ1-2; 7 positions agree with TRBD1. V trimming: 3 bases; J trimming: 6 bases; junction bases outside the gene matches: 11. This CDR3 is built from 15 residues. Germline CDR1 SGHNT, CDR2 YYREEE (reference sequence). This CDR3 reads CASSSDTDRAHGYTF. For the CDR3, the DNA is TGTGCCAGCAGCTCCGATACTGACAGGGCACATGGCTACACCTTC.

DNA of the CDR3: TGTGCCAGCTCACGGGAACAGGTGGCTGGAAACACCATATATTTT. Translation gives CASSREQVAGNTIYF. V gene TRBV18 combines with J gene TRBJ1-3; maybe TRBD1 (5 bases). Deletions cut 4 bases from V and 2 bases from J, with 12 bases between. This CDR3 contains 15 residues. The germline V gene has CDR1 KGHSH and CDR2 LQKENI. Variable domain in full (rest from reference TRBV18 and TRBJ1-3): NAGVMQNPRHLVRRRGQEARLRCSPMKGHSHVYWYRQLPEEGLKFMVYLQKENIIDESGMPKERFSAEFPKEGPSILRIQQVVRGDSAAYFCASSREQVAGNTIYFGEGSWLTVV.

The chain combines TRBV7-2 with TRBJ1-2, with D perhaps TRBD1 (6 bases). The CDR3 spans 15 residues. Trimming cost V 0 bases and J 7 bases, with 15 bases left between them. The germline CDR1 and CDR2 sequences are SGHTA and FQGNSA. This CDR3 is CASSLAGGPLGGYTF. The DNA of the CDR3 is TGTGCCAGCAGCTTAGCAGGGGGACCATTAGGTGGCTACACCTTC.

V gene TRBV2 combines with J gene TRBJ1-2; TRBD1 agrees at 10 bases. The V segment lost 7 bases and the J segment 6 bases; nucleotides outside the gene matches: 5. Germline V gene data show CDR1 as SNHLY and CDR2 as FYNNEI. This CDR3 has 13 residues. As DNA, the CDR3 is TGTGCCAGCATTCGACAGGGGGCCCATGGCTACACCTTC. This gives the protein CASIRQGAHGYTF.

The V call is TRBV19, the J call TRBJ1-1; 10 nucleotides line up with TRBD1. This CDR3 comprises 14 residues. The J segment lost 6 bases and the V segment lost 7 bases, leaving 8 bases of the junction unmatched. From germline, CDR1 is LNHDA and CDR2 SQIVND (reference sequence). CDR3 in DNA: TGTGCCAGTACCCAGACAGGGGGCGGGCCTGAAGCTTTCTTT. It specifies CASTQTGGGPEAFF.

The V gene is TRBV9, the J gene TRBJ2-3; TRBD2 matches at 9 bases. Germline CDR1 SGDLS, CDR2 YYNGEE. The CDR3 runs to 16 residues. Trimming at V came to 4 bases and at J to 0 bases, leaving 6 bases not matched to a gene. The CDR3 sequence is CASSPRLAVSTDTQYF. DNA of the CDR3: TGTGCCAGCAGCCCTCGACTAGCGGTCAGCACAGATACGCAGTATTTT.

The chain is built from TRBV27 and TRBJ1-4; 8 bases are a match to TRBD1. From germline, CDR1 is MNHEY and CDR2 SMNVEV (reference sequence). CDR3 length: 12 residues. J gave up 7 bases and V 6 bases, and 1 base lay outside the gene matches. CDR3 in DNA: TGTGCCAGCAGGACAGGGGCTGAAAAACTGTTTTTT. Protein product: CASRTGAEKLFF.

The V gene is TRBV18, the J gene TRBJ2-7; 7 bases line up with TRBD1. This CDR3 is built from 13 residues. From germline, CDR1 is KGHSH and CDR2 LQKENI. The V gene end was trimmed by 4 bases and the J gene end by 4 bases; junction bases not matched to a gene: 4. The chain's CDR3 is CASSQGQPYEQYF. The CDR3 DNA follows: TGTGCCAGCTCACAGGGACAGCCTTACGAGCAGTACTTC.

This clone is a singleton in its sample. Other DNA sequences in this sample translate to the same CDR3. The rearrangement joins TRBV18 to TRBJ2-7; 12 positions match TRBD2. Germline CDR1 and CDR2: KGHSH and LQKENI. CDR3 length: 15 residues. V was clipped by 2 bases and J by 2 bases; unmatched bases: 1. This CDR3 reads CASSPGLAGTYEQYF. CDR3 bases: TGTGCCAGCTCACCAGGACTAGCGGGAACCTACGAGCAGTACTTC.

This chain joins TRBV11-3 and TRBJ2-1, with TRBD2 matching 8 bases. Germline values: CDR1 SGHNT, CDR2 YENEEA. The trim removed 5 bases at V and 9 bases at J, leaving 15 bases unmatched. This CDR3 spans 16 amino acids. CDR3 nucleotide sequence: TGTGCCAGCAGCCTGTCAGCGGGGGCGGGGTACGGTGAGCAGTTCTTC. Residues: CASSLSAGAGYGEQFF.

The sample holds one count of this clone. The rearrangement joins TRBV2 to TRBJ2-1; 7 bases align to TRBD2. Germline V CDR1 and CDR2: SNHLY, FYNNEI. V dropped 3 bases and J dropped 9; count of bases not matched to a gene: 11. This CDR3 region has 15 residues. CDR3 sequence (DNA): TGTGCCAGCAGTGAGTTTGGCGGGAGAGGCGCTGAGCAGTTCTTC. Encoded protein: CASSEFGGRGAEQFF. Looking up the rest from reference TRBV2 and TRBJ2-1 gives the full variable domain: EPEVTQTPSHQVTQMGQEVILRCVPISNHLYFYWYRQILGQKVEFLVSFYNNEISEKSEIFDDQFSVERPDGSNFTLKIRSTKLEDSAMYFCASSEFGGRGAEQFFGPGTRLTVL.

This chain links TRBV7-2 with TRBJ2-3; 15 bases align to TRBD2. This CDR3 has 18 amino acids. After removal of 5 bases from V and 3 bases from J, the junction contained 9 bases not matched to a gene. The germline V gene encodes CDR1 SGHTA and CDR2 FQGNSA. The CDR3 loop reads CASSTRTSGRGFTDTQYF. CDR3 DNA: TGTGCCAGCAGCACCAGGACTAGCGGGAGGGGATTTACAGATACGCAGTATTTT.

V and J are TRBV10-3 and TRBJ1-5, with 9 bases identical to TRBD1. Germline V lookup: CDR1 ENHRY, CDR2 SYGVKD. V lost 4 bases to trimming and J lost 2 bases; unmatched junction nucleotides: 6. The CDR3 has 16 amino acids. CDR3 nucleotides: TGTGCCATCAGTGCGAACAGGGGGCAAGGCAATCAGCCCCAGCATTTT. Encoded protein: CAISANRGQGNQPQHF.

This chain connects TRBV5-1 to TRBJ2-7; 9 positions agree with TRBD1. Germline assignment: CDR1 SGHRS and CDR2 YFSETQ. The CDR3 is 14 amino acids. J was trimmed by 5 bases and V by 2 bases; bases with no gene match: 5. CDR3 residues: CASSFTGGENEQYF. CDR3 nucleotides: TGCGCCAGCAGCTTTACAGGGGGCGAGAACGAGCAGTACTTC.

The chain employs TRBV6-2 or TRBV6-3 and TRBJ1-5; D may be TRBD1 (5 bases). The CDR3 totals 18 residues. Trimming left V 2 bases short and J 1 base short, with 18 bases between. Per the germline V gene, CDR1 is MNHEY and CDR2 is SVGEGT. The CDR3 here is CASSYHGGTDMSNQPQHF. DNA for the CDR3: TGTGCCAGCAGTTACCACGGGGGGACGGATATGAGCAATCAGCCCCAGCATTTT.